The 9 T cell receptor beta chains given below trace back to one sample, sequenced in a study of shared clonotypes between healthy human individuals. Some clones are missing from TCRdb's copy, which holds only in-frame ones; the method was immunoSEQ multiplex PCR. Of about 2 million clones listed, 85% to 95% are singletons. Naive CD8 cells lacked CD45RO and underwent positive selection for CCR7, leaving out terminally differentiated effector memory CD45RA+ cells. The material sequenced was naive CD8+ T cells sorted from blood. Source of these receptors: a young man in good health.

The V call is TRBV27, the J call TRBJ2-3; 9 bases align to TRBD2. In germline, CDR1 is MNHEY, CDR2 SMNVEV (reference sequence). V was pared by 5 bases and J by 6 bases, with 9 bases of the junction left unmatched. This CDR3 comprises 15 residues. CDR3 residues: CASSLSGSKMDTQYF. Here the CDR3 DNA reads TGTGCCAGCAGTCTTAGCGGGAGTAAAATGGATACGCAGTATTTT.

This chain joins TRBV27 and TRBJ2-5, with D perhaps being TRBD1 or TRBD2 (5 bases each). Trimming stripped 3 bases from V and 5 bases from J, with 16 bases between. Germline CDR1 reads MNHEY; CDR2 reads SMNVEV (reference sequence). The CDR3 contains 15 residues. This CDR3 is CASSFGDGWYETQYF. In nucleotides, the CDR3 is TGTGCCAGCAGTTTTGGGGACGGTTGGTACGAGACCCAGTACTTC.

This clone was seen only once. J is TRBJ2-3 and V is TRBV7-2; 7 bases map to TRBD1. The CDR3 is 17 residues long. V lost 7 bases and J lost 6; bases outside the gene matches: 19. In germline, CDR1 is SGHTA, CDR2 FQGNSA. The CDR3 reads CASKTSSRDRGQDTQYF. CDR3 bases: TGTGCCAGCAAAACGAGCAGCCGGGACAGAGGGCAGGATACGCAGTATTTT.

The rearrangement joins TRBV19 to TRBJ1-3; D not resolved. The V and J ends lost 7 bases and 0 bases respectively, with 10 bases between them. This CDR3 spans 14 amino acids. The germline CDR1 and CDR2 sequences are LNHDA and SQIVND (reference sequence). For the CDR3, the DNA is TGTGCCAGTACAACGGGGAGCTCTGGAAACACCATATATTTT. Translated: CASTTGSSGNTIYF.

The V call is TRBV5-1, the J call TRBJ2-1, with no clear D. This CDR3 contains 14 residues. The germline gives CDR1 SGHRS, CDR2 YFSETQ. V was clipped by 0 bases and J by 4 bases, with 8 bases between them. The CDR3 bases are TGCGCCAGCAGCTTGGACGTCAATTACAATGAGCAGTTCTTC. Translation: CASSLDVNYNEQFF.

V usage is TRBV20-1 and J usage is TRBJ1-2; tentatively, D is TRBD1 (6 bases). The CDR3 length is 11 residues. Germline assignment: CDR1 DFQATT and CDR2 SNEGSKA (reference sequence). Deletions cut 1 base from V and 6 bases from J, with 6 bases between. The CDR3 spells CSARGDNGYTF. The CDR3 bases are TGCAGTGCTAGAGGGGACAATGGCTACACCTTC.

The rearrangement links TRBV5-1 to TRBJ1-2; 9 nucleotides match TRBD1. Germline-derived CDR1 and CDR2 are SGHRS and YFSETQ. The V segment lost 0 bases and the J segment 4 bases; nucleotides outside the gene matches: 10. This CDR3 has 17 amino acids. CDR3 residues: CASSLVGTGPDVYGYTF. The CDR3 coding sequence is TGCGCCAGCAGCTTGGTCGGGACAGGGCCAGATGTCTATGGCTACACCTTC.

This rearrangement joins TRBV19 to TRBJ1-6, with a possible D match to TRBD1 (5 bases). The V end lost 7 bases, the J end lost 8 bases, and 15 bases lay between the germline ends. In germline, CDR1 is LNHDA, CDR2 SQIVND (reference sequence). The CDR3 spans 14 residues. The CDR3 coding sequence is TGTGCCAGTACCCTGAAGGGGTTTGATTCACCCCTCCACTTT. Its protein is CASTLKGFDSPLHF.

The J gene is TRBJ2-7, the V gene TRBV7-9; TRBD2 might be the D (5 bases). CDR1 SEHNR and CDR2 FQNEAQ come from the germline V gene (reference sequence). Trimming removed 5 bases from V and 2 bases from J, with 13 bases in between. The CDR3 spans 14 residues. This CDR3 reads CASSAGLMTYEQYF. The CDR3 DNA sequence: TGTGCCAGCAGCGCAGGACTGATGACCTACGAGCAGTACTTC.